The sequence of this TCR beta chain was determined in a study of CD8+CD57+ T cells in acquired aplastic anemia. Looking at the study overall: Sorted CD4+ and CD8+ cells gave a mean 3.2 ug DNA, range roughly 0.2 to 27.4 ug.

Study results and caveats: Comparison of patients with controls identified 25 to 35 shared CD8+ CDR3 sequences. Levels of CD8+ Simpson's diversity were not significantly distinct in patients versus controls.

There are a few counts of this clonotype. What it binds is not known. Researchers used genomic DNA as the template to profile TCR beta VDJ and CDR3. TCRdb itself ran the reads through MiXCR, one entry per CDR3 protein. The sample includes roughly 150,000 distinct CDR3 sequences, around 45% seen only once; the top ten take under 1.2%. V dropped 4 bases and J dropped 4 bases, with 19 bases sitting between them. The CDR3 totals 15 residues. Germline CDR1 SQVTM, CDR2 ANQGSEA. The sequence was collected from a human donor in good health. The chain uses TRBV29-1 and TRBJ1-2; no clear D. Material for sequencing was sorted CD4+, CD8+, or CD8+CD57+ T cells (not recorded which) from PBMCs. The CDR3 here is CSVGGGKMRVYGYTF. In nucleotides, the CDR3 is TGCAGCGTTGGCGGAGGTAAAATGAGGGTCTATGGCTACACCTTC.